One T cell receptor (beta chain) is described in this entry. Its antigen remains unknown. The data were obtained in a study of shared clonotypes between healthy human individuals. The run depth of the assay was deep. Produced via immunoSEQ multiplex PCR; TCRdb's table is partial and in-frame only. The sample contains about 580,000 clones, roughly 98% of which appear only once. Positively selected for CCR7, the CD45RO-negative cells used as naive CD8 cells excluded terminally differentiated effector memory CD45RA+ cells. Nashville, Tennessee was home to all donors, who were Caucasian adults. Study-level findings and limits: Rarefaction showed sorted-subset sequencing was incomplete despite large depth. On the whole, naive subsets had larger estimated richness than memory subsets had.

The sequenced sample consisted of naive CD8+ T cells sorted from blood. This receptor was taken from a young man in good health.

CDR3 sequence (DNA): TGCAGCGTTGAAGGCATGCTAGCGGGCTCCTACAATGAGCAGTTCTTC. Amino acid sequence: CSVEGMLAGSYNEQFF. The chain joins TRBV29-1 to TRBJ2-1; 8 positions agree with TRBD2. CDR1 SQVTM and CDR2 ANQGSEA come from the germline V gene. The CDR3 extends over 16 amino acids. The V segment lost 1 base and the J segment 0 bases; nucleotides outside the gene matches: 5.